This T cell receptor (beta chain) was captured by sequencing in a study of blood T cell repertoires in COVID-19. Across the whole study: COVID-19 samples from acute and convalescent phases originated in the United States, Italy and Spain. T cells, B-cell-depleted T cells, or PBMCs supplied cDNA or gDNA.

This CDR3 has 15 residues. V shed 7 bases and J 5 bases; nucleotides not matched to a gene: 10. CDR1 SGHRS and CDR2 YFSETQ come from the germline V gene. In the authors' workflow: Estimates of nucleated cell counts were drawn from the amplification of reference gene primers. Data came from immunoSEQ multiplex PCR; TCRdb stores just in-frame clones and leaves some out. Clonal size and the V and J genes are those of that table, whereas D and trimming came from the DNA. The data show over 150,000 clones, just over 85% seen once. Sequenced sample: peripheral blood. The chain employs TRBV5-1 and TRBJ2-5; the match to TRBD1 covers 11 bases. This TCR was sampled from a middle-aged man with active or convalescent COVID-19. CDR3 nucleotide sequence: TGCGCCAGCGGGTGGACAGGGGGCGCCTCCGAGACCCAGTACTTC. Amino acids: CASGWTGGASETQYF.